The 10 T cell receptor beta chains below come from one sample, sequenced in a study of blood T cell dynamics during melanoma immunotherapy. Method: immunoSEQ multiplex PCR; TCRdb's copy keeps in-frame clones and lacks some. The data contain some 3,000 clones, roughly 90% of them singletons. The time point denotes: pre-treatment baseline. The sequences come from effector memory CD8+ T cells from blood, collected from a patient treated with checkpoint blockade. Source of these receptors: a human donor with melanoma.

This chain joins TRBV28 and TRBJ2-5; TRBD2 matches at 14 bases. The CDR3 totals 17 residues. J gave up 5 bases and V 5 bases, and 10 bases lay outside the gene matches. Looked up from germline, CDR1 is MDHEN and CDR2 is SYDVKM. In DNA form, the CDR3 reads TGTGCCAGCAGTCCTAGGACTAGCGGGAGGCCTGGGGAGACCCAGTACTTC. This translates into CASSPRTSGRPGETQYF.

The CDR3 region has the DNA TGTGCCTGGAGTGAAGGACAGGGGGCCGGGGAGCTGTTTTTT. It is translated as CAWSEGQGAGELFF. The chain combines TRBV30 with TRBJ2-2; 10 bases are shared with TRBD1. The CDR3 contains 14 residues. V shed 1 base, J shed 6 bases, and the junction held 2 bases outside the gene matches. Germline V gives CDR1 GTSNPN, CDR2 SVGIG (reference sequence).

The V gene is TRBV4-1, the J gene TRBJ2-3; 14 nucleotides align to TRBD2. CDR3 size: 16 residues. Trimming cost V 0 bases and J 4 bases; bases outside gene matches: 0. Germline-derived CDR1 and CDR2 are MGHRA and YSYEKL. The CDR3 DNA is TGCGCCAGCAGCCAAGAGGGACTAGCGGGAGCAGATACGCAGTATTTT. Translation: CASSQEGLAGADTQYF.

The rearrangement uses TRBV19 and TRBJ2-3; D gene unclear. There are 16 residues in the CDR3. The V end lost 1 base, the J end lost 0 bases, and 11 bases lay between the germline ends. Germline V gene lookup returns CDR1 LNHDA and CDR2 SQIVND (reference sequence). The DNA of the CDR3 is TGTGCCAGTAGTATAGGGCGCAGCTCTAGCACAGATACGCAGTATTTT. Its protein is CASSIGRSSSTDTQYF.

The chain joins TRBV5-4 to TRBJ1-2, with TRBD1 matching 12 bases. With V trimmed by 3 bases and J by 6 bases, 3 bases remained unmatched. Germline V gene lookup returns CDR1 SGHNT and CDR2 YYREEE (reference sequence). The CDR3 runs 14 residues. The CDR3 loop is CASSSGTGGDGYTF. The CDR3 DNA reads TGTGCCAGCAGCTCGGGGACAGGGGGCGATGGCTACACCTTC.

The chain employs TRBV7-6 and TRBJ2-3; a weak D match, TRBD2 (5 bases). Between the trimmed V and J ends, which lost 2 bases and 5 bases, there was a span of 14 bases. CDR1 SGHVS and CDR2 FNYEAQ come from the germline V gene. The CDR3 is 15 amino acids. CDR3 region: CASSLSSGYGDTQYF. Here the CDR3 DNA reads TGTGCCAGCAGCTTAAGTTCGGGATACGGAGATACGCAGTATTTT.

V gene TRBV5-1 combines with J gene TRBJ1-1, with unresolved D. Germline V CDR1 and CDR2: SGHRS, YFSETQ. CDR3 size: 12 residues. V was pared by 4 bases and J by 8 bases, with 12 bases between. CDR3 in amino acids: CASSSSGKEAFF. For the CDR3, the DNA is TGCGCCAGCAGCAGCTCCGGGAAGGAAGCTTTCTTT.

The chain couples TRBV19 to TRBJ2-1, with 8 bases identical to TRBD2. Germline CDR1 and CDR2: LNHDA and SQIVND (reference sequence). This CDR3 spans 14 amino acids. With 5 bases clipped from V and 8 bases from J, the junction kept 8 bases outside the gene matches. CDR3 DNA sequence: TGTGCCAGTAGTGCGAGCGGGAGAATCCATGAGCAGTTCTTC. It yields the protein CASSASGRIHEQFF. The entire variable domain, with the rest obtained from reference TRBV19 and TRBJ2-1, is as follows: DGGITQSPKYLFRKEGQNVTLSCEQNLNHDAMYWYRQDPGQGLRLIYYSQIVNDFQKGDIAEGYSVSREKKESFPLTVTSAQKNPTAFYLCASSASGRIHEQFFGPGTRLTVL.

The chain uses TRBV7-6 and TRBJ2-1; no firm D call. Germline V gene lookup returns CDR1 SGHVS and CDR2 FNYEAQ. The length of the CDR3 is 13 residues. V lost 5 bases and J 3 bases, leaving 8 bases between the germline ends. As DNA, the CDR3 is TGTGCCAGCAGCCCGACGGACTACAATGAGCAGTTCTTC. Amino acids: CASSPTDYNEQFF.

The genes are TRBV19 and TRBJ2-7; the D gene is possibly TRBD2 (5 bases). From germline, CDR1 is LNHDA and CDR2 SQIVND (reference sequence). Between the trimmed V and J ends, which lost 5 bases and 0 bases, there was a span of 14 bases. This CDR3 is built from 15 residues. CDR3: CASSPFPGSSYEQYF. The CDR3 region has the DNA TGTGCCAGTAGTCCCTTTCCGGGGAGCTCCTACGAGCAGTACTTC.